The 7 T cell receptor beta chains presented below share a single source sample, sequenced in a study of shared clonotypes between healthy human individuals. The protocol was immunoSEQ multiplex PCR, while the TCRdb copy is restricted to in-frame clones and leaves out a portion. Found here are some 2,400,000 clones, around 95% of them singletons; the top ten hold more than 0.1%. The sample taken for sequencing was naive CD4+ T cells sorted from blood. Subset in this sample: CD45RA+ positively selected. Source of these receptors: a man younger than 35 in good health.

In its sample, this clone was seen once. The chain couples TRBV6-4 to TRBJ2-3, with 11 bases lining up with TRBD2. The germline CDR1 and CDR2 sequences are MRHNA and SNTAGT. After removal of 8 bases from V and 2 bases from J, the junction contained 9 bases not matched to a gene. CDR3 length: 16 amino acids. The CDR3 nucleotides read TGTGCCAGCTTAGCGGGAGGGCCTTCCCCCACAGATACGCAGTATTTT. It is translated as CASLAGGPSPTDTQYF.

CDR3 sequence reads: CSVSPRNEQFF. CDR3 bases: TGCAGCGTTTCTCCCCGCAATGAGCAGTTCTTC. The chain has TRBV29-1 and TRBJ2-1; D gene uncertain. From germline, CDR1 is SQVTM and CDR2 ANQGSEA. The CDR3 sequence is 11 residues long. The ends were cut back, 5 bases at V and 6 bases at J, with 8 bases in the middle.

The V call is TRBV4-1, the J call TRBJ2-7, with D possibly TRBD2 on 5 matching bases. This CDR3 is 16 amino acids long. CDR1 is MGHRA and CDR2 is YSYEKL in the germline V gene. The V and J ends lost 10 bases and 2 bases respectively, with 24 bases between them. The CDR3, as DNA: TGCGCCACCCCGAGGGCCGGGTCAGAGTACGCCTACGAGCAGTACTTC. Its protein product is CATPRAGSEYAYEQYF.

In its sample, this clone was seen once. CDR3 residues: CASSSLGGEQYF. For the CDR3, the DNA is TGCGCCAGCAGCTCTCTCGGGGGCGAGCAGTACTTC. The genes are TRBV5-1 and TRBJ2-7; possibly TRBD2 for D (6 bases). Germline V lookup: CDR1 SGHRS, CDR2 YFSETQ. Trimming took off 3 bases at V and 6 bases at J, with 10 bases between the two ends. This CDR3 is 12 amino acids long. The whole variable domain, filled in from reference TRBV5-1 and TRBJ2-7, reads KAGVTQTPRYLIKTRGQQVTLSCSPISGHRSVSWYQQTPGQGLQFLFEYFSETQRNKGNFPGRFSGRQFSNSRSEMNVSTLELGDSALYLCASSSLGGEQYFGPGTRLTVT.

This chain uses TRBV4-1 with TRBJ2-6, with 10 bases aligning to TRBD1. The CDR3 is 18 residues long. J lost 1 base, V lost 8 bases, and 11 bases had no gene match. The germline V gene encodes CDR1 MGHRA and CDR2 YSYEKL. CDR3 DNA sequence: TGCGCCAGCTCATACTTACCGGGACAGGGGTCTGGGGCCAACGTCCTGACTTTC. This gives the protein CASSYLPGQGSGANVLTF.

V gene TRBV6-5 combines with J gene TRBJ1-2; no firm D call. CDR1 is MNHEY, CDR2 SVGAGI, per germline. CDR3 size: 12 residues. The V end was cut by 6 bases, the J end by 14 bases, with 19 bases between. The CDR3 DNA follows: TGTGCCAGCAGCGACGAGGTGGTCGTGTGGACCTTC. Protein: CASSDEVVVWTF.

V is TRBV28 and J is TRBJ1-1; TRBD1 might be the D (5 bases). Germline-derived CDR1 and CDR2 are MDHEN and SYDVKM. The CDR3 spans 12 residues. With 7 bases removed from V and 9 bases from J, the gap between germline ends came to 15 bases. The DNA of the CDR3 is TGTGCCAGCAAATTATATGGGGGTAAAGCTTTCTTT. As protein: CASKLYGGKAFF.